This T cell receptor beta chain was recorded in a study of cytomegalovirus exposure and HLA in healthy donors. In the study overall: Both the 100 to 150 validation repertoires and the 666 first-cohort repertoires used the same platform, as reported by a later analysis. Notes on the study in general: Usually a TCR sequence was rare, but some public TCRs were found in many donors. Altogether, 170 or so TCR beta chains were recorded as cytomegalovirus-associated.

Remarks on this clone: Its antigen is not known.

J gave up 5 bases and V 4 bases, and 14 bases lay outside the gene matches. Germline V gene data show CDR1 as MDHEN and CDR2 as SYDVKM. The CDR3 length is 17 residues. Here immunoSEQ multiplex PCR was the method, and the copy in TCRdb shows in-frame clones only, minus some. The sample consists of under 300,000 clones, around 87% of them appearing once. What was sequenced was PBMCs. The sequence came from a woman between 25 and 40 years old in good health and CMV-seropositive. The V gene is TRBV28, the J gene TRBJ2-7, with TRBD2 matching over 10 bases. Written as DNA, the CDR3 is TGTGCCAGCAGTTCTACGACCACCAGACTAGCGGGTGACGAGCAGTACTTC. Translation gives CASSSTTTRLAGDEQYF.